This T cell receptor beta chain was observed in a study of identifying expanded T cells in peripheral blood. Study results and caveats: Differentially abundant clones: 0.95 to 1.5 between replicates, about 15 at about 13 days, 19 to 20 at four.

Points on this clone: Its antigen is as yet unknown.

Germline values: CDR1 MGHDK, CDR2 SYGVNS. V shed 3 bases and J shed 9 bases, with 18 bases lying between them. This CDR3 contains 16 residues. The repertoire was sequenced with immunoSEQ multiplex PCR; TCRdb's copy has only in-frame clones and lacks some. Of some 96,000 clones listed, about 87% are singletons. Sequenced input: blood. The chain has TRBV25-1 and TRBJ1-6, with D possibly matching TRBD1 (6 bases). The TCR originated in a person aged 18-70 years in good health. The CDR3 protein is CASSDGQGFGGSPLHF. DNA for the CDR3: TGTGCCAGCAGTGACGGGCAGGGGTTCGGCGGTTCACCCCTCCACTTT.